This T cell receptor beta chain was sequenced during a study of blood T cell repertoires in COVID-19. For the study at large: The United States, Italy and Spain were the sources of the acute and convalescent COVID-19 samples. Sample material is recorded as cDNA or gDNA derived from T cells, B-cell-depleted T cells, or PBMCs.

Original processing methods: Using reference gene primer amplification, nucleated cell counts were estimated. Assay used: immunoSEQ multiplex PCR; TCRdb lists only in-frame clones, some missing. Clonal size and the V and J genes are those of that table, whereas D and trimming came from the DNA. The table has tens of thousands of clones, under 90% seen once. Germline values: CDR1 MNHEY, CDR2 SVGEGT. There are 14 residues in the CDR3. V lost 5 bases, J lost 0 bases, and 1 base stayed unmatched. This clone is labeled large. This sample also contains other DNA sequences that code for the same CDR3. The chain has TRBV6-2 or TRBV6-3 and TRBJ2-1; 7 nucleotides line up with TRBD1. The clonotype was recovered from a woman of 80 years or more with acute or convalescent COVID-19. The sequenced sample consisted of peripheral blood. The CDR3 coding sequence is TGTGCCAGCAGTAGACAGGGCTCCTACAATGAGCAGTTCTTC. As protein: CASSRQGSYNEQFF.